The entry below gives a single T cell receptor beta chain sequence along with its context. Its antigen target is currently unknown. It has no much larger one-base neighbor in the sample; base qualities were not kept. Relative to germline, V is missing 3 bases and J is missing 4 bases, with 3 bases of the junction outside any gene match. The CDR3, cysteine through phenylalanine, is 14 amino acids long. Only the CDR3 DNA stays, 42 bases, in frame from base 1. As encoded in the germline V gene, CDR1 is SNHLY while CDR2 is FYNNEI. This entry is derived from a study of T cell responses to AZD1222 COVID-19 vaccine (dated by TCRdb to the early 2020s). For the study in its entirety: AZD1222 recipients given second doses at about 4 weeks or at about 12 weeks were pooled, since spike-specific TCR depth and breadth were not found to differ between the two schedules. A total of 233 trial participants underwent TCR sequencing, of whom around 200 received two doses of AZD1222 and about 25 received two doses of the MenACWY control vaccine. Trial participants were enrolled into age subgroups of 18-55, 56-69 and 70-plus years, which contained 148, 28 and 57 TCR-sequenced participants, respectively.

In light of the paper, this sample's time point label describes: baseline before first vaccination. Vaccinee samples came from UK trials COV001 and COV002, including a single-blind randomized controlled phase 2/3 trial of AZD1222 (ChAdOx1 nCoV-19) in healthy adults. Trial participant PBMC samples were collected at day 0 and day 28 after the second dose for TCRbeta chain sequencing. On the study overall, not on this receptor specifically: The vaccine-associated CD4 TCRs covered the entire spike protein, and the dominant responses fell in regions 160-218 and 743-854. After two AZD1222 doses, spike-specific TCR breadth and depth were significantly higher than at day 0 and than in MenACWY recipients. Conclusions about previously exposed vaccinees are limited, since just a handful of AZD1222 recipients were seropositive for SARS-CoV-2 at baseline. No day 14 peak-response samples were available, so repertoires were characterized only after the peak T cell response. The 56-69-year group was small, and its depth increase did not reach significance, likely because of low power. Epitopes outside the regions mutated in the B.1.351 and B.1.1.7 variants were reportedly recognized by nearly half of the unique spike-specific TCRs. Participants were mostly white British and included more females than males, and it was suggested by the authors that clonal diversity may have been underestimated.

The CDR3 regions of human TCRbeta chains were analyzed by immunosequencing. As for the original processing: Repertoire TCRs were matched against a reference library of SARS-CoV-2-specific TCRs generated with the MIRA antigen-specificity platform. Breadth was defined as the fraction of unique TCRs that were SARS-CoV-2-associated, and depth was defined as the fraction of total T cells that were SARS-CoV-2-associated. Each spike-specific TCR was assigned to its reactive spike region and to a CD4 or CD8 class using the MIRA data. Log10-transformed breadth and depth values were compared by one-way ANOVA with Sidak's multiple comparisons tests. The source is immuneACCESS, and TCRdb retained only in-frame sequences with V and J called. Part of the clones is not carried over; for the studies checked, unresolved V genes explain less than half of this, and the remainder is unexplained. V and J calls and clone size come straight from that table; D and trimming were deduced from the DNA. The sample table records about 180,000 clones; around nine tenths of these occur just once. In total, the top ten clones hold about 1.6% of the sample.

The source is an adult in good health. Sequenced here: peripheral blood, sampled on day 0 of AZD1222 vaccination. This sequence uses TRBV2 and TRBJ1-5, with 7 middle bases fitting TRBD1. The nucleotide sequence is given as TGTGCCAGCAGTGACGGGACAGTTAATCAGCCCCAGCATTTT. This translates into CASSDGTVNQPQHF.